This TCR beta chain was found in a study of T cell clusters in autoimmune cytopenias (dated by TCRdb to between 2018 and 2020). For the study in its entirety: Per sample, TRB sequencing gave a median depth of around 55,000 reads and a median of approximately 2,400 distinct TRB clonotypes. The study was designed to test whether a disease-specific immune repertoire signature usable as a blood-based biomarker is carried by autoimmune cytopenia patients. Peripheral blood TRB and IGH repertoires were sequenced in autoimmune cytopenia patients at active disease and during treatment follow-up, alongside healthy, CLL and autoimmune hepatitis controls. General conclusions and limits of the study: Compared with active autoimmune hepatitis patients, healthy donors had almost three times as many exclusive TRB clusters, a finding consistent with an autoimmunity-wide signature. A lack of physiological T cell clusters in primary autoimmune cytopenia patients was suggested by GLIPH, as 51 clusters were found to be exclusive to healthy donors versus about 16 exclusive to patients. The cluster-lack signature was not observed for secondary cytopenia versus CLL, as the signature was apparently masked by the dominant lymphoma-associated repertoire. The T cell clusters were defined only in silico, and the functional role of the clusters still needed to be validated experimentally. Shifts in the TRB repertoire, including less even repertoires in secondary cytopenia and CLL, were mostly a reflection of lymphoma bias and not of autoimmunity.

From cysteine to phenylalanine, the CDR3 is 16 amino acids long. No DNA is recorded. CDR1 and CDR2 are read off the germline V gene (reference sequence) as SGHNT and YYREEE. Turning to this clonotype: This receptor's antigen is unknown.

Each sample's TRB amplification started from approximately 250 ng of peripheral blood genomic DNA, which corresponds to 35,000 to 45,000 genome equivalents. To amplify TRB rearrangements, a touch-down multiplex PCR protocol was run with the TRB-A and TRB-B primer pools combined in a single tube. Illumina adapters and sample indices were added to the amplicons through two consecutive PCR reactions performed with Phusion HS II polymerase. The amplicons were gel-purified using the NucleoSpin Gel and PCR Clean-up kit, after which quantification was performed by Qubit and quality was checked on an Agilent 2100 Bioanalyzer. Sequencing of the libraries was done on an Illumina MiSeq with paired-end, single-indexed, 600-cycle runs. Turning to the authors' computational methods: TRB reads were aligned and assembled with MiXCR version 2.1.12 using the default MiXCR reference library. Each unique CDR3 nucleotide sequence defined a clone, and only productive sequences with at least two reads were analysed. To assess repertoire diversity, an R script computed alpha-parameterized diversity profiles (alpha 0 to 5), which included the Shannon (alpha 1) and Simpson (alpha 2) indices. The tcR package was used to compute combinatorial TRB VJ usage, which was then compared between cohorts by principal component analysis with ade4. Using GLIPH, TCRbeta CDR3s were clustered on pairs of cohorts matched for age and read depth, and a Wilcoxon test was used to compare cluster frequencies. TCRdb reprocessed the reads and lists each CDR3 protein sequence as a single entry, with no DNA. The V and J calls were not made by the authors but by TCRdb's processing. The record for this sample contains about 7,500 distinct CDR3 sequences. The ten most abundant clones make up approximately 31% of the sample.

The same sample was also used in a study of T cell repertoires in aging, cancer and after chemotherapy. As that second study puts it: Donors spanned six age groups from 30 or younger to 70 or older, with at least three individuals per group. In the hematological group, the paired samples taken before and after chemotherapy came from chronic lymphocytic leukemia patients given fludarabine- or bendamustine-based regimens. The full dataset contained 7 million to 9.5 million TCR reads. Compared with age-matched healthy donors, untreated patients with either hematological or solid cancers had significantly lower TCR diversity in the blood along with higher clonality. In healthy donors, the drop in TCR diversity with age came mainly from a loss of richness, whereas in cancer patients a loss of evenness also played a part. Median generation probability increased over the chemotherapy interval in both cancer cohorts, suggesting repertoire reconstitution through rebound thymic output. According to the authors, the repertoire data do not allow conclusions to be drawn about immunological memory after chemotherapy. Lymphoid organ infiltration was present in hematological cancer patients, and this infiltration may itself impair thymic emigration or peripheral T cell expansion. Peripheral blood TCR beta repertoires from healthy donors and cancer patients were profiled to examine immunoaging and T cell reconstitution after chemotherapy. Alongside 95 healthy donors serving as a reference group, the cohort included some 220 cancer patients, of whom about 93 had hematological cancers and about 130 had solid cancers. MiXCR versions 2.12 and 3.0.5 were used to process the TRB sequences. Shannon diversity, evenness, clonality (one minus evenness), and alpha-parameterized diversity profiles from alpha 0 to 5 were included as repertoire metrics. The IGoR algorithm was used to calculate generation probabilities of clones in the paired pre- and post-chemotherapy samples.

The TCR comes from a human donor with an autoimmune cytopenia or autoimmune hepatitis (not recorded which). Sequencing was performed on peripheral blood. This chain is built from TRBV5-4 and TRBJ2-1; TCRdb's D gene call, TRBD2, goes unchecked for lack of DNA. The CDR3 region: CASSLVGLANYNEQFF. The reference TRBV5-4 and TRBJ2-1 proteins fill in what lies around the CDR3, so the full variable domain reads ETGVTQSPTHLIKTRGQQVTLRCSSQSGHNTVSWYQQALGQGPQFIFQYYREEENGRGNFPPRFSGLQFPNYSSELNVNALELDDSALYLCASSLVGLANYNEQFFGPGTRLTVL.